The 22 T cell receptor beta chains reported below all come from one sample, sequenced in a study of CD8 T cells in Susac syndrome. The RNA, roughly 0.45 to 1 ug, was put through reverse transcription using random hexamers. TCRdb independently ran MiXCR on the immunoSEQ multiplex PCR reads; one entry per CDR3 protein. The table has some 300,000 distinct CDR3 sequences, over 75% seen once. Input material: CD8+ T cells from PBMCs. Receptor source: a human donor with multiple sclerosis.

CDR3 residues: CASSAPGLADNEQFF. The CDR3 DNA sequence: TGTGCCAGCAGTGCCCCGGGACTAGCTGACAATGAGCAGTTCTTC. This chain links TRBV28 with TRBJ2-1; 9 bases match TRBD2. V lost 5 bases, J lost 5 bases, and 7 bases stayed unmatched. Germline V gives CDR1 MDHEN, CDR2 SYDVKM. This CDR3 spans 15 amino acids.

The chain couples TRBV19 to TRBJ2-2, with D hard to call. This CDR3 has 13 residues. The ends were cut back, 0 bases at V and 5 bases at J, with 4 bases in the middle. Germline-derived CDR1 and CDR2 are LNHDA and SQIVND (reference sequence). This chain's CDR3 is CASSIDRTGELFF. The CDR3 DNA sequence: TGTGCCAGTAGTATAGACAGGACCGGGGAGCTGTTTTTT.

This chain joins TRBV29-1 and TRBJ2-7; 9 bases map to TRBD1. The CDR3 is made up of 13 amino acids. Looked up from germline, CDR1 is SQVTM and CDR2 is ANQGSEA. J lost 0 bases, V lost 7 bases, and 4 bases had no gene match. The CDR3 protein is CSARTGASYEQYF. Here the CDR3 DNA reads TGCAGCGCTCGGACAGGGGCCTCCTACGAGCAGTACTTC.

This rearrangement joins TRBV12-3 or TRBV12-4 to TRBJ2-1, with D possibly TRBD2 on 6 matching bases. There are 16 residues in the CDR3. Trimming stripped 2 bases from V and 0 bases from J, with 11 bases between. CDR3 bases: TGTGCCAGCAGTTTACTAGCGATCAGCTCCTACAATGAGCAGTTCTTC. Its translation is CASSLLAISSYNEQFF.

J is TRBJ2-1 and V is TRBV20-1, with a possible D match to TRBD1 (6 bases). Germline V gene lookup returns CDR1 DFQATT and CDR2 SNEGSKA (reference sequence). Trimming pared 0 bases from V and 4 bases from J, leaving 13 bases between. The CDR3 is made up of 15 amino acids. CDR3 protein: CSARDRAGEYNEQFF. CDR3 sequence (DNA): TGCAGTGCTAGAGATCGGGCAGGGGAGTACAATGAGCAGTTCTTC.

This chain joins TRBV6-5 and TRBJ1-1; the match to TRBD1 covers 10 bases. The V and J ends lost 2 bases and 5 bases, in that order; junction bases with no gene match: 5. Germline assignment: CDR1 MNHEY and CDR2 SVGAGI. The CDR3 is made up of 15 amino acids. As DNA, the CDR3 is TGTGCCAGCAGTTACCCGGGACAGGGGAGGACTGAAGCTTTCTTT. This codes for CASSYPGQGRTEAFF.

This rearrangement joins TRBV7-9 to TRBJ1-2; 8 nucleotides agree with TRBD1. V trimming: 6 bases; J trimming: 6 bases; junction bases outside the gene matches: 9. The CDR3 covers 14 residues. Germline CDR1 SEHNR, CDR2 FQNEAQ (reference sequence). The CDR3 DNA is TGTGCCAGCAGAGCAGATGACAGGGGAGATGGCTACACCTTC. Its protein product is CASRADDRGDGYTF.

This clonotype has only a few counts. V is TRBV20-1 and J is TRBJ2-7; D remains unclear. V lost 1 base, J lost 3 bases, and 7 bases lay in between. The germline V gene encodes CDR1 DFQATT and CDR2 SNEGSKA (reference sequence). CDR3 length: 12 amino acids. CDR3 residues: CSARGGFYEQYF. CDR3 nucleotide sequence: TGCAGTGCTAGAGGGGGTTTCTACGAGCAGTACTTC.

The chain employs TRBV5-6 and TRBJ2-1, with a weak D call TRBD2 (6 bases). V was trimmed by 0 bases and J by 6 bases, leaving 10 bases between them. Germline-derived CDR1 and CDR2 are SGHDT and YYEEEE. The CDR3 consists of 14 residues. The CDR3: CASSLELATNEQFF. The CDR3 DNA sequence: TGTGCCAGCAGCTTGGAACTAGCAACCAATGAGCAGTTCTTC. The full variable domain, in which reference TRBV5-6 and TRBJ2-1 provide the parts outside the CDR3, is DAGVTQSPTHLIKTRGQQVTLRCSPKSGHDTVSWYQQALGQGPQFIFQYYEEEERQRGNFPDRFSGHQFPNYSSELNVNALLLGDSALYLCASSLELATNEQFFGPGTRLTVL.

The gene calls are TRBV27 and TRBJ1-1; D not certain. The CDR3 is made up of 14 amino acids. The germline CDR1 and CDR2 sequences are MNHEY and SMNVEV (reference sequence). Trimming took 6 bases from V and 3 from J, leaving 14 bases between them. The CDR3 spells CASSLTGWDTEAFF. CDR3 DNA sequence: TGTGCCAGCAGCCTGACGGGGTGGGACACTGAAGCTTTCTTT.

The genes are TRBV28 and TRBJ2-7; 7 positions match TRBD1. The CDR3 covers 15 residues. V lost 5 bases, J lost 2 bases, and 9 bases stayed unmatched. CDR1 is MDHEN and CDR2 is SYDVKM in the germline V gene. CDR3 region: CASSTDPGQTYEQYF. CDR3 in DNA: TGTGCCAGCAGTACCGATCCGGGACAGACCTACGAGCAGTACTTC. The full variable domain, rest sourced from reference TRBV28 and TRBJ2-7, is DVKVTQSSRYLVKRTGEKVFLECVQDMDHENMFWYRQDPGLGLRLIYFSYDVKMKEKGDIPEGYSVSREKKERFSLILESASTNQTSMYLCASSTDPGQTYEQYFGPGTRLTVT.

This clonotype was found a few times. V usage is TRBV7-8 and J usage is TRBJ2-7; perhaps TRBD2 as D (6 bases). Germline values: CDR1 SGHVS, CDR2 FQNEAQ. Trimming took off 1 base at V and 5 bases at J, with 15 bases between the two ends. This CDR3 has 15 residues. The CDR3: CASSLGRVLNHEQYF. Here the CDR3 DNA reads TGTGCCAGCAGCTTAGGGAGGGTTCTCAACCACGAGCAGTACTTC.

The rearrangement uses TRBV25-1 and TRBJ2-2, with TRBD1 identical over 8 bases. The CDR3 has 18 amino acids. Germline V gene sequence: CDR1 MGHDK, CDR2 SYGVNS. V lost 6 bases, J lost 0 bases, and 12 bases stayed unmatched. In DNA form, the CDR3 reads TGTGCCAGCAGCGACGTTCGGACAGGGCTGTCGAACACCGGGGAGCTGTTTTTT. It encodes CASSDVRTGLSNTGELFF.

This chain uses TRBV6-2 or TRBV6-3 with TRBJ2-7, with D perhaps TRBD2 (6 bases). The CDR3 runs to 15 residues. Trimming took off 2 bases at V and 4 bases at J, with 15 bases between the two ends. Germline V gives CDR1 MNHEY, CDR2 SVGEGT. The CDR3 spells CASSYEVGLQYEQYF. Here the CDR3 DNA reads TGTGCCAGCAGTTACGAAGTGGGACTGCAATACGAGCAGTACTTC.

This rearrangement joins TRBV20-1 to TRBJ2-7, with D perhaps given as TRBD1 or TRBD2 (5 bases each). The CDR3 length is 13 residues. The germline V gene has CDR1 DFQATT and CDR2 SNEGSKA (reference sequence). V lost 5 bases to trimming and J lost 4 bases, with 15 bases between them. The CDR3 DNA follows: TGCAGTGCTGCCGGGACCTCATATTACGAGCAGTACTTC. Protein sequence: CSAAGTSYYEQYF.

This chain uses TRBV19 with TRBJ2-7; D is undetermined. Germline CDR1 reads LNHDA; CDR2 reads SQIVND (reference sequence). V lost 5 bases and J 2 bases, leaving 10 bases between the germline ends. The CDR3 contains 13 residues. CDR3 sequence: CASSWVITYEQYF. The CDR3 DNA reads as TGTGCCAGTAGTTGGGTCATCACCTACGAGCAGTACTTC.

This chain uses TRBV15 with TRBJ1-5; perhaps TRBD1 as D (5 bases). This CDR3 contains 15 residues. The V end was cut by 6 bases, the J end by 1 base, with 13 bases between. Germline V CDR1 and CDR2: LNHNV, YYDKDF (reference sequence). CDR3 sequence (DNA): TGTGCCACCAGGCCGGGGGTAAAAAGCAATCAGCCCCAGCATTTT. Translation: CATRPGVKSNQPQHF.

This chain joins TRBV4-2 and TRBJ1-1; the match to TRBD1 covers 8 bases. The germline V gene has CDR1 LGHNA and CDR2 YNFKEQ. The CDR3 totals 16 residues. The ends lost 3 bases at V and 1 base at J; junction bases unmatched: 7. The CDR3 loop reads CASSQEDDRGNTEAFF. In DNA, the CDR3 is TGTGCCAGCAGCCAGGAGGACGACAGGGGGAACACTGAAGCTTTCTTT.

V is TRBV27 and J is TRBJ1-1, with 7 bases identical to TRBD1. The germline CDR1 and CDR2 sequences are MNHEY and SMNVEV (reference sequence). V was pared by 5 bases and J by 2 bases, with 5 bases of the junction left unmatched. The CDR3 extends over 14 amino acids. The CDR3 coding sequence is TGTGCCAGCAGTGCGGGACAGCTAAACACTGAAGCTTTCTTT. Its protein is CASSAGQLNTEAFF.

The V gene is TRBV11-2, the J gene TRBJ2-7; 7 bases are a match to TRBD2. The V gene end was trimmed by 8 bases and the J gene end by 3 bases; junction bases not matched to a gene: 16. This CDR3 is built from 16 residues. Germline V lookup: CDR1 SGHAT, CDR2 FQNNGV. As DNA, the CDR3 is TGTGCCAGCCCGACCCCCGGGGGAGGGCCTTACTACGAGCAGTACTTC. Protein: CASPTPGGGPYYEQYF.

V usage is TRBV28 and J usage is TRBJ2-7; 9 bases fit TRBD1. This CDR3 region has 14 residues. In germline, CDR1 is MDHEN, CDR2 SYDVKM. V was pared by 8 bases and J by 2 bases, with 7 bases of the junction left unmatched. The CDR3 DNA reads as TGTGCCAGCCGCGCGTGGGACAGGGCCTACGAGCAGTACTTC. Amino acids: CASRAWDRAYEQYF.

This chain connects TRBV20-1 to TRBJ2-1; 11 bases line up with TRBD2. The CDR3 sequence is 18 residues long. V lost 3 bases to trimming and J lost 6 bases; unmatched junction nucleotides: 16. The germline CDR1 and CDR2 sequences are DFQATT and SNEGSKA (reference sequence). The CDR3 loop reads CSARGPGLAVTKANEQFF. The CDR3 DNA reads as TGCAGTGCTAGGGGGCCGGGACTAGCGGTTACCAAGGCCAATGAGCAGTTCTTC.